Below are 8 T cell receptor beta chains sequenced from a single sample in a study of blood T cell repertoires in COVID-19. Sequencing used immunoSEQ multiplex PCR; TCRdb keeps in-frame clones, though not all of them. The table includes hundreds of thousands of clones, about 90% detected once. Input material: peripheral blood. These receptors were taken from a man aged 18-30 years with COVID-19, enrolled during active disease.

V is TRBV19 and J is TRBJ1-1, with 8 bases aligning to TRBD1. V dropped 6 bases and J dropped 5; count of bases not matched to a gene: 11. CDR3 size: 15 residues. Germline-derived CDR1 and CDR2 are LNHDA and SQIVND (reference sequence). The CDR3 loop reads CASSLNTGGFTEAFF. As DNA, the CDR3 is TGTGCCAGTAGCCTAAACACAGGGGGTTTTACTGAAGCTTTCTTT. Together with reference TRBV19 and TRBJ1-1, the CDR3 gives the full variable domain: DGGITQSPKYLFRKEGQNVTLSCEQNLNHDAMYWYRQDPGQGLRLIYYSQIVNDFQKGDIAEGYSVSREKKESFPLTVTSAQKNPTAFYLCASSLNTGGFTEAFFGQGTRLTVV.

This clone occurred once. V usage is TRBV10-3 and J usage is TRBJ1-2, with D unclear. The CDR3 loop spans 13 amino acids. Trimming stripped 2 bases from V and 3 bases from J, with 7 bases between. The germline gives CDR1 ENHRY, CDR2 SYGVKD. The CDR3 region is CAISEGQYYGYTF. As DNA, the CDR3 is TGTGCCATCAGTGAGGGGCAGTACTATGGCTACACCTTC.

This chain links TRBV7-9 with TRBJ1-3; D not certain. The V gene's germline CDR1 is SEHNR and CDR2 FQNEAQ (reference sequence). The CDR3 loop spans 15 amino acids. Deletions cut 3 bases from V and 0 bases from J, with 9 bases between. The DNA for the CDR3 is TGTGCCAGCAGCTTTGGGCCGGCCTCTGGAAACACCATATATTTT. Translated, it gives CASSFGPASGNTIYF.

This clone was seen more than once but under ten times. J is TRBJ1-5 and V is TRBV19, with 7 bases aligning to TRBD1. Germline trimming cut 5 bases from V and 5 bases from J; bases unmatched to any gene: 6. This CDR3 comprises 14 residues. CDR1 is LNHDA and CDR2 is SQIVND in the germline V gene (reference sequence). CDR3 amino acids: CASSFRDRDQPQHF. DNA of the CDR3: TGTGCCAGTAGTTTCCGGGACAGAGATCAGCCCCAGCATTTT.

The sample holds one count of this clone. The V gene is TRBV6-5, the J gene TRBJ2-1; a possible D gene is TRBD2 (5 bases). Germline CDR1 reads MNHEY; CDR2 reads SVGAGI. This CDR3 spans 13 amino acids. Deletions cut 4 bases from V and 4 bases from J, with 8 bases between. In nucleotides, the CDR3 is TGTGCCAGCAGTTCGAGGGAATACAATGAGCAGTTCTTC. Amino acids: CASSSREYNEQFF.

The chain joins TRBV5-6 to TRBJ1-1; D gene unclear. From germline, CDR1 is SGHDT and CDR2 YYEEEE. The CDR3 covers 13 residues. V lost 2 bases, J lost 1 base, and 6 bases lay in between. The DNA for the CDR3 is TGTGCCAGCAGCTTCGGGAAGAACACTGAAGCTTTCTTT. It codes for CASSFGKNTEAFF. Full variable domain (missing parts from reference TRBV5-6 and TRBJ1-1): DAGVTQSPTHLIKTRGQQVTLRCSPKSGHDTVSWYQQALGQGPQFIFQYYEEEERQRGNFPDRFSGHQFPNYSSELNVNALLLGDSALYLCASSFGKNTEAFFGQGTRLTVV.

This clone has just one count. V and J are TRBV9 and TRBJ1-2; no firm D call. Germline V CDR1 and CDR2: SGDLS, YYNGEE. V dropped 3 bases and J dropped 4 bases, with 7 bases sitting between them. The CDR3 spans 12 residues. The CDR3 DNA is TGTGCCAGCAGCGCCTATTCCTATGGCTACACCTTC. Translating it yields CASSAYSYGYTF.

Only a few counts were recorded for this clone. Written as DNA, the CDR3 is TGTGCCAGCAGCTTTACCCCCGACAGGAACACTGAAGCTTTCTTT. Amino acid sequence: CASSFTPDRNTEAFF. V gene TRBV11-2 combines with J gene TRBJ1-1; TRBD1 is a possible D gene (5 bases). V was cut by 3 bases and J by 1 base, with 12 bases left in between. The CDR3 spans 15 residues. Germline CDR1 reads SGHAT; CDR2 reads FQNNGV.